The next 5 T cell receptor beta chains were all read from a single sample in a study of shared clonotypes between healthy human individuals. Profiled with immunoSEQ multiplex PCR; TCRdb holds only in-frame clones, not every one. Among about 470,000 clones listed, roughly 77% were seen once. Sequenced material: PBMCs. These receptors all come from a woman aged 40-49 years in good health. Some clones in this sample may be carry-over from other donors' samples.

The chain recombines TRBV28 with TRBJ2-7; either TRBD1 or TRBD2 may fit D (5 bases each). V lost 2 bases and J lost 3, with 8 bases in between. The V gene's germline CDR1 is MDHEN and CDR2 SYDVKM. The CDR3 is made up of 13 amino acids. In DNA form, the CDR3 reads TGTGCCAGCAGTTTAGGGACCTTCTACGAGCAGTACTTC. It specifies CASSLGTFYEQYF.

The chain employs TRBV30 and TRBJ2-7; a weak D match, TRBD1 (8 bases). Trimming stripped 2 bases from V and 0 bases from J, with 17 bases between. Germline V gene lookup returns CDR1 GTSNPN and CDR2 SVGIG (reference sequence). The CDR3 is 16 residues long. The CDR3 spells CAWSTGGGWSSYEQYF. The CDR3 region has the DNA TGTGCCTGGAGTACAGGGGGGGGCTGGAGCTCCTACGAGCAGTACTTC.

As regards this clone: The junction does not match germline at one end; this may be a read error. The sample has other DNA sequences that encode this CDR3 too. The rearrangement links TRBV19 to TRBJ2-5, with 7 positions matching TRBD1. The CDR3 has 14 amino acids. Germline CDR1 is LNHDA and CDR2 is SQIVND (reference sequence). For the CDR3, the DNA is TGCGCCAGTAAGCGGACAGGAGACCAAGAGACCCAGTACTTC. Protein product: CASKRTGDQETQYF.

About this clone: The same CDR3 is also encoded by other DNA sequences in this sample. The CDR3 loop reads CASSLSGAGELFF. The CDR3, as DNA: TGTGCCAGCAGCTTATCGGGGGCTGGGGAGCTGTTTTTT. The V and J genes are TRBV7-9 and TRBJ2-2; D tentatively fits TRBD1 or TRBD2 (6 bases each). With 2 bases removed from V and 8 bases from J, the gap between germline ends came to 9 bases. CDR3 size: 13 residues. Germline V lookup: CDR1 SEHNR, CDR2 FQNEAQ (reference sequence).

This sequence joins TRBV30 and TRBJ2-7; maybe TRBD1 (6 bases). CDR1 is GTSNPN and CDR2 is SVGIG in the germline V gene (reference sequence). The CDR3 totals 13 residues. V lost 4 bases and J lost 2, with 12 bases in between. In nucleotides, the CDR3 is TGTGCCTGGATTTCCGACAGGACCTACGAGCAGTACTTC. Translating it yields CAWISDRTYEQYF.